What follows are 32 T cell receptor beta chains derived from one specimen sequenced in a study of CD8 T cells in ankylosing spondylitis. Antigen specificity for these receptors is unknown. Each CDR3 protein is one row after TCRdb ran MiXCR on the 5' RACE reads. The sample contains 330,000 or so distinct CDR3 sequences, 8% of which appear only once. Study results and limitations: A motif in TCR beta, a set of fewer than ten highly homologous variants, appeared characteristic of ankylosing spondylitis blood.

The sample comprised blood, either unsorted or a sorted T cell fraction (not recorded which). These receptors were obtained from a male donor with ankylosing spondylitis.

The V call is TRBV20-1, the J call TRBJ2-1; 12 bases are a match to TRBD2. In germline, CDR1 is DFQATT, CDR2 SNEGSKA (reference sequence). The V gene end was trimmed by 0 bases and the J gene end by 2 bases; junction bases not matched to a gene: 5. The CDR3 contains 17 residues. This chain's CDR3 is CSARDSLAGGPYNEQFF. CDR3 DNA: TGCAGTGCTAGAGATAGCCTAGCGGGAGGGCCCTACAATGAGCAGTTCTTC.

The V gene is TRBV3-1, the J gene TRBJ2-3; 7 nucleotides align to TRBD2. This CDR3 is 15 amino acids long. Trimming at V came to 2 bases and at J to 2 bases, leaving 4 bases not matched to a gene. Germline V gene lookup returns CDR1 LGHDT and CDR2 YNNKEL (reference sequence). DNA for the CDR3: TGTGCCAGCAGCCAACCTAGCGGCTACACAGATACGCAGTATTTT. Encoded protein: CASSQPSGYTDTQYF.

At least ten counts were recorded for this clonotype. The chain couples TRBV29-1 to TRBJ2-1; D is unresolved. Trimming removed 7 bases from V and 5 bases from J, with 12 bases in between. This CDR3 is built from 12 residues. CDR1 is SQVTM and CDR2 is ANQGSEA in the germline V gene. CDR3 DNA sequence: TGCAGCGGCCAGGTCTGGGACAATGAGCAGTTCTTC. Amino acid sequence: CSGQVWDNEQFF.

There are many counts of this clonotype. This chain connects TRBV12-3 or TRBV12-4 to TRBJ2-5, with a possible D match to TRBD1 (6 bases). CDR3 length equals 13 residues. The V end lost 8 bases, the J end lost 0 bases, and 10 bases lay between the germline ends. The CDR3 sequence is CASGTSYQETQYF. DNA of the CDR3: TGTGCCAGCGGGACATCGTACCAAGAGACCCAGTACTTC.

This clonotype was seen a few times. The rearrangement uses TRBV2 and TRBJ1-1; D is unclear. V was trimmed by 9 bases and J by 0 bases, leaving 8 bases between them. The germline gives CDR1 SNHLY, CDR2 FYNNEI. This CDR3 contains 12 residues. CDR3 loop: CARSYLNTEAFF. For the CDR3, the DNA is TGTGCCAGGTCGTACCTGAACACTGAAGCTTTCTTT.

The gene calls are TRBV12-3 or TRBV12-4 and TRBJ2-5, with D hard to call. Trimming cost V 3 bases and J 2 bases, with 10 bases left between them. This CDR3 spans 14 amino acids. CDR3 bases: TGTGCCAGCAGTTTTACGGCGAATCAAGAGACCCAGTACTTC. As protein: CASSFTANQETQYF.

The rearrangement uses TRBV5-1 and TRBJ1-4; D is perhaps TRBD1 (6 bases). CDR1 SGHRS and CDR2 YFSETQ come from the germline V gene. The ends were cut back, 6 bases at V and 7 bases at J, with 16 bases in the middle. The CDR3 length is 14 residues. The CDR3 here is CASKLEQGPEKLFF. CDR3 nucleotide sequence: TGCGCCAGCAAGCTTGAGCAGGGGCCTGAAAAACTGTTTTTT.

The V call is TRBV29-1, the J call TRBJ2-7, with D perhaps matching TRBD1 (5 bases). The V gene lost 7 bases and the J gene lost 6 bases, with 16 bases spanning the gap. The CDR3 extends over 12 amino acids. Germline assignment: CDR1 SQVTM and CDR2 ANQGSEA. DNA for the CDR3: TGCAGCGCTACGGAAATAGGGGTCGAGCAGTACTTC. Translating it yields CSATEIGVEQYF.

This clonotype came up a few times. The V gene is TRBV18, the J gene TRBJ1-5; D is ambiguous. The germline CDR1 and CDR2 sequences are KGHSH and LQKENI. This CDR3 is 15 amino acids long. Trimming pared 2 bases from V and 0 bases from J, leaving 8 bases between. The DNA for the CDR3 is TGTGCCAGCTCACCAAACGGTGATAGCAATCAGCCCCAGCATTTT. The encoded protein is CASSPNGDSNQPQHF.

The chain couples TRBV19 to TRBJ1-5; the D is unclear. Germline V lookup: CDR1 LNHDA, CDR2 SQIVND (reference sequence). With 9 bases removed from V and 10 bases from J, the gap between germline ends came to 16 bases. This CDR3 region has 12 residues. CDR3 DNA sequence: TGTGCCAGCCATTCTCCACCTCGACCCCAGCATTTT. This sequence encodes CASHSPPRPQHF.

This rearrangement joins TRBV11-2 to TRBJ2-7; TRBD2 is a possible D gene (5 bases). The CDR3 sequence is 15 residues long. The V gene's germline CDR1 is SGHAT and CDR2 FQNNGV. The V end was cut by 0 bases, the J end by 2 bases, with 11 bases between. CDR3 sequence reads: CASSLDPTGTYEQYF. CDR3 nucleotide sequence: TGTGCCAGCAGCTTAGACCCGACGGGGACCTACGAGCAGTACTTC. Full variable domain (outside the CDR3, taken from reference TRBV11-2 and TRBJ2-7): EAGVAQSPRYKIIEKRQSVAFWCNPISGHATLYWYQQILGQGPKLLIQFQNNGVVDDSQLPKDRFSAERLKGVDSTLKIQPAKLEDSAVYLCASSLDPTGTYEQYFGPGTRLTVT.

This clonotype was seen a few times. This chain links TRBV12-3 or TRBV12-4 with TRBJ1-2, with TRBD1 as a possible D gene (6 bases). The CDR3 has 13 residues. Trimming took off 5 bases at V and 10 bases at J, with 17 bases between the two ends. The CDR3 bases are TGTGCCAGCAGTAAACGGGACACGGCGGCCTACACCTTC. This sequence encodes CASSKRDTAAYTF.

V and J are TRBV7-9 and TRBJ2-4; 10 bases align to TRBD1. After removal of 3 bases from V and 9 bases from J, the junction contained 2 bases not matched to a gene. Looked up from germline, CDR1 is SEHNR and CDR2 is FQNEAQ (reference sequence). The CDR3 consists of 13 residues. The CDR3 bases are TGTGCCAGCAGCTTCCGGGACAGGGGCATTCAGTACTTC. Its translation: CASSFRDRGIQYF.

The chain links TRBV10-3 to TRBJ2-5; D not certain. This CDR3 contains 12 residues. The germline V gene encodes CDR1 ENHRY and CDR2 SYGVKD. Between the trimmed V and J ends, which lost 4 bases and 5 bases, there was a span of 8 bases. CDR3 sequence reads: CAISGPYETQYF. CDR3 bases: TGTGCCATCAGTGGACCCTATGAGACCCAGTACTTC.

V is TRBV2 and J is TRBJ2-7; 7 bases align to TRBD2. Germline-derived CDR1 and CDR2 are SNHLY and FYNNEI. The trim removed 6 bases at V and 6 bases at J, leaving 5 bases unmatched. The CDR3 sequence is 12 residues long. The CDR3 reads CASSVERGEQYF. CDR3 coding DNA: TGTGCCAGCAGCGTTGAGCGGGGCGAGCAGTACTTC.

This clonotype was counted many times. The chain recombines TRBV7-8 with TRBJ2-1, with TRBD2 matching 8 bases. CDR3 length: 15 amino acids. Germline V gene data show CDR1 as SGHVS and CDR2 as FQNEAQ. Unmatched junction bases numbered 6, after V lost 5 bases and J lost 3 bases. CDR3 in amino acids: CASSKSGTSYNEQFF. CDR3 nucleotide sequence: TGTGCCAGCAGCAAATCCGGGACTAGCTACAATGAGCAGTTCTTC.

This clonotype was counted many times. V gene TRBV5-1 combines with J gene TRBJ2-3; TRBD2 is a possible D gene (5 bases). The CDR3 loop spans 15 amino acids. V lost 0 bases and J 0 bases, leaving 8 bases between the germline ends. Germline V gives CDR1 SGHRS, CDR2 YFSETQ. CDR3 amino acids: CASSLAGGSTDTQYF. CDR3 DNA: TGCGCCAGCAGCTTGGCCGGAGGTAGCACAGATACGCAGTATTTT.

This clonotype was found a few times. The chain has TRBV7-9 and TRBJ2-1; the match to TRBD2 covers 8 bases. The CDR3 is 14 residues long. V shed 6 bases, J shed 5 bases, and the junction held 6 bases outside the gene matches. CDR1 SEHNR and CDR2 FQNEAQ come from the germline V gene (reference sequence). The CDR3 sequence: CASRVAGTNNEQFF. CDR3 nucleotide sequence: TGTGCCAGCAGGGTAGCGGGAACTAACAATGAGCAGTTCTTC.

The chain is built from TRBV18 and TRBJ1-1, with D possibly matching TRBD1 (6 bases). Trimming took off 5 bases at V and 7 bases at J, with 17 bases between the two ends. Germline V CDR1 and CDR2: KGHSH, LQKENI. There are 14 residues in the CDR3. The CDR3, as DNA: TGTGCCAGCTCATCAAACCTCCGGACAGATGAAGCTTTCTTT. Translated, it gives CASSSNLRTDEAFF.

This clonotype appeared a few times. CDR3 residues: CASSLYATANTEAFF. The CDR3 DNA reads TGTGCCAGCAGCTTATACGCGACGGCGAACACTGAAGCTTTCTTT. The rearrangement uses TRBV7-3 and TRBJ1-1; the D is unclear. CDR1 and CDR2 from the germline V gene are SGHTA and FQGTGA. Trimming took off 2 bases at V and 1 base at J, with 11 bases between the two ends. This CDR3 spans 15 amino acids.

This clonotype was picked up many times. V is TRBV3-1 and J is TRBJ2-3; D unresolved. The V gene's germline CDR1 is LGHDT and CDR2 YNNKEL (reference sequence). The CDR3 is 14 amino acids. Trimming stripped 1 base from V and 2 bases from J, with 7 bases between. This chain's CDR3 is CASSQAGNTDTQYF. CDR3 nucleotide sequence: TGTGCCAGCAGCCAAGCAGGAAACACAGATACGCAGTATTTT.

This clonotype was seen ten or more times. The chain employs TRBV14 and TRBJ1-4; 9 bases are shared with TRBD1. V lost 1 base, J lost 3 bases, and 3 bases stayed unmatched. The CDR3 runs to 16 residues. Per the germline V gene, CDR1 is SGHDN and CDR2 is FVKESK. In DNA, the CDR3 is TGTGCCAGCAGCCAAGGGGACAGGGCGGCTAATGAAAAACTGTTTTTT. Translating gives CASSQGDRAANEKLFF.

The chain recombines TRBV5-1 with TRBJ2-7; no clear D gene. V shed 7 bases and J shed 6 bases, with 17 bases lying between them. This CDR3 has 13 amino acids. Germline V gene lookup returns CDR1 SGHRS and CDR2 YFSETQ. Here the CDR3 reads CASAILRSGEQYF. The CDR3 region has the DNA TGCGCCAGCGCGATCCTCCGATCTGGCGAGCAGTACTTC. Using reference TRBV5-1 and TRBJ2-7 for the parts outside the CDR3, the full variable domain is KAGVTQTPRYLIKTRGQQVTLSCSPISGHRSVSWYQQTPGQGLQFLFEYFSETQRNKGNFPGRFSGRQFSNSRSEMNVSTLELGDSALYLCASAILRSGEQYFGPGTRLTVT.

This clonotype was found many times. The CDR3 region has the DNA TGCAGCGAAGGACATTTGGAGACCCAGTACTTC. Protein: CSEGHLETQYF. The rearrangement links TRBV29-1 to TRBJ2-5, with D tentatively TRBD1 (5 bases). The germline gives CDR1 SQVTM, CDR2 ANQGSEA. V lost 7 bases and J 5 bases, leaving 11 bases between the germline ends. This CDR3 comprises 11 residues.

The gene calls are TRBV20-1 and TRBJ2-5; 9 bases map to TRBD1. The CDR3 loop spans 14 amino acids. Germline CDR1 and CDR2: DFQATT and SNEGSKA (reference sequence). The V gene end was trimmed by 4 bases and the J gene end by 5 bases; junction bases not matched to a gene: 8. CDR3 sequence reads: CSAIETGGYETQYF. The CDR3 nucleotides are TGCAGTGCTATAGAGACAGGGGGTTATGAGACCCAGTACTTC.

This clonotype was seen only a few times. The V call is TRBV19, the J call TRBJ2-5, with 9 bases that match TRBD1. CDR1 is LNHDA and CDR2 is SQIVND in the germline V gene (reference sequence). The junction had 10 bases not matched to a gene; V was cut back by 6 bases and J by 5 bases. The CDR3 contains 15 residues. CDR3 amino acids: CASSLMTGGMETQYF. CDR3 sequence (DNA): TGTGCCAGTAGCCTAATGACAGGGGGTATGGAGACCCAGTACTTC.

This clonotype was counted only a few times. This sequence joins TRBV3-1 and TRBJ2-1; no firm D call. Germline loops: CDR1 LGHDT, CDR2 YNNKEL (reference sequence). This CDR3 contains 11 residues. Trimming stripped 1 base from V and 10 bases from J, with 5 bases between. CDR3 loop: CASSQGLEQFF. The CDR3 DNA is TGTGCCAGCAGCCAAGGACTGGAGCAGTTCTTC.

The J gene is TRBJ2-7, the V gene TRBV20-1; 8 positions match TRBD2. Trimming removed 3 bases from V and 0 bases from J; junction bases left unmatched: 16. CDR1 is DFQATT, CDR2 SNEGSKA, per germline (reference sequence). The CDR3 totals 18 residues. The CDR3 reads CSASVIRSLAANSYEQYF. The CDR3 DNA sequence: TGCAGTGCTAGTGTTATCCGATCACTAGCGGCTAACTCCTACGAGCAGTACTTC.

The chain joins TRBV4-2 to TRBJ2-5; 9 bases line up with TRBD2. Trimming at V came to 6 bases and at J to 4 bases, leaving 6 bases not matched to a gene. This CDR3 comprises 14 residues. In germline, CDR1 is LGHNA, CDR2 YNFKEQ. This chain's CDR3 is CASRDSGGPETQYF. CDR3 bases: TGTGCCAGCAGGGATAGCGGGGGACCAGAGACCCAGTACTTC.

This clonotype has just a few counts. The gene calls are TRBV7-2 and TRBJ2-7; 12 bases map to TRBD2. The CDR3 totals 14 residues. V lost 1 base to trimming and J lost 13 bases; unmatched junction nucleotides: 8. Germline CDR1 reads SGHTA; CDR2 reads FQGNSA. The CDR3 spells CASSLGLAGAKKYF. Written as DNA, the CDR3 is TGTGCCAGCAGCTTAGGACTAGCGGGAGCCAAAAAATACTTC.

The chain has TRBV28 and TRBJ1-3; D possibly corresponds to TRBD1 (6 bases). The CDR3 has 17 amino acids. Germline lookup yields CDR1 MDHEN and CDR2 SYDVKM. V was clipped by 4 bases and J by 3 bases, with 19 bases between them. CDR3 loop: CASSWSSGGGLGNTIYF. The CDR3 DNA sequence: TGTGCCAGCAGTTGGAGTTCTGGGGGGGGCCTTGGAAACACCATATATTTT.

This rearrangement joins TRBV5-1 to TRBJ2-1; perhaps TRBD2 as D (6 bases). This CDR3 is built from 17 residues. The germline V gene has CDR1 SGHRS and CDR2 YFSETQ. V lost 4 bases and J lost 0, with 17 bases in between. Written as DNA, the CDR3 is TGCGCCAGCAGCCCCGGTGGTGGCGGGATCTCCTACAATGAGCAGTTCTTC. Translation: CASSPGGGGISYNEQFF.